The clone carrying this T cell receptor (beta chain) was seen more than once but under ten times. Germline CDR1 is KGHDR and CDR2 is SFDVKD. V lost 4 bases and J lost 0, with 20 bases in between. CDR3 length equals 18 residues. Methods used by the authors: Amplification with reference gene primers provided the estimates of nucleated cell counts. The assay was immunoSEQ multiplex PCR, and TCRdb's table has in-frame clones only and misses some. That table supplies the V and J calls and clone size; D and trimming were determined from the DNA. Of about 240,000 clones in the sample, 87% were seen once. The sample originates from a study of blood T cell repertoires in COVID-19.

The chain joins TRBV24-1 to TRBJ1-2; D not certain. The sequenced sample consisted of peripheral blood. The clonotype comes from a man in his 60s who had recovered from COVID-19. This CDR3 is CATSDMTDQLDTNYGYTF. The DNA of the CDR3 is TGTGCCACCAGTGACATGACGGACCAACTAGATACTAACTATGGCTACACCTTC.